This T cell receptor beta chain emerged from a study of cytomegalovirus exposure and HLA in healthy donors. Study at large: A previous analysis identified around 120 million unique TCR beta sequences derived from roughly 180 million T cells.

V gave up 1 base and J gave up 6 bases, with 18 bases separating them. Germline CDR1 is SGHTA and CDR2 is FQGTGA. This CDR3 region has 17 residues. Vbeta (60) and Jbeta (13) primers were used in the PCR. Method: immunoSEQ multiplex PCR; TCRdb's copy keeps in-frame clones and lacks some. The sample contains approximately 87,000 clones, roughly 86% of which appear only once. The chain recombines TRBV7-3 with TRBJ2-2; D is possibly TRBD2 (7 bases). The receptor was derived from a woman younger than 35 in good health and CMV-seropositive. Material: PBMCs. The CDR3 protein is CASSLREGVVRSGELFF. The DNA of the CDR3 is TGTGCCAGCAGCTTAAGGGAGGGGGTCGTGAGGTCCGGGGAGCTGTTTTTT.